This TCR beta chain was retrieved from a study of blood T cell repertoires in COVID-19. Across the whole study: Collection of acute and convalescent COVID-19 samples took place in the United States, Italy and Spain. Sample material is recorded as cDNA or gDNA derived from T cells, B-cell-depleted T cells, or PBMCs.

Looked up from germline, CDR1 is SGHVS and CDR2 is FQNEAQ. V dropped 1 base and J dropped 6 bases, with 12 bases sitting between them. The CDR3 has 14 amino acids. Clones were sequenced by immunoSEQ multiplex PCR, and TCRdb holds only the in-frame ones, with some missing. Among around 250,000 clones listed, around four fifths were seen once. This rearrangement joins TRBV7-8 to TRBJ1-2; D remains unclear. Input material: peripheral blood. The origin of this receptor is a man aged 40-50 years with active or convalescent COVID-19. The CDR3 sequence: CASSLGRWGDGYTF. The CDR3 coding sequence is TGTGCCAGCAGCTTAGGAAGGTGGGGAGATGGCTACACCTTC. The full variable domain, rest sourced from reference TRBV7-8 and TRBJ1-2, is GAGVSQSPRYKVAKRGQDVALRCDPISGHVSLFWYQQALGQGPEFLTYFQNEAQLDKSGLPSDRFFAERPEGSVSTLKIQRTQQEDSAVYLCASSLGRWGDGYTFGSGTRLTVV.